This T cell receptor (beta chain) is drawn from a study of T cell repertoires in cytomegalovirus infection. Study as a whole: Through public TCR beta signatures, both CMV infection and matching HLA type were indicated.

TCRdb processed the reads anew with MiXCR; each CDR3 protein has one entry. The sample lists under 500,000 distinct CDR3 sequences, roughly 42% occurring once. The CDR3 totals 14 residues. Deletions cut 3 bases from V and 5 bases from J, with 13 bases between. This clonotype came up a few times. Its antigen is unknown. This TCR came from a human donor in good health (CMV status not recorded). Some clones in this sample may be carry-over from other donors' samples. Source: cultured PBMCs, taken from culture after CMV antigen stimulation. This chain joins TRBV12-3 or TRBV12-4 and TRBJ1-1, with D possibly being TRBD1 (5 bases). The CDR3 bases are TGTGCCAGCAGTTTCAGCGGGGGTGATACTGAAGCTTTCTTT. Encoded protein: CASSFSGGDTEAFF.